This T cell receptor (beta chain) was recovered during a study of T-cell memory formation after mild COVID-19. The germline gives CDR1 SEHNR, CDR2 FQNEAQ (reference sequence). The CDR3 totals 14 residues. Trimming took 4 bases from V and 1 from J, leaving 10 bases between them. This clonotype showed up many times. TCRdb analysed the 5' RACE reads with MiXCR anew, one entry per CDR3 protein. The data show 45,000 to 65,000 distinct CDR3 sequences, with 9% to 9.5% seen just once and 1.2% held by the top ten. The V gene is TRBV7-9, the J gene TRBJ1-1; D unresolved. Sequenced material: PBMCs or a T cell subset sorted from them (not recorded which). The receptor was derived from a young man who had mild COVID-19 (a few samples of this study predate the infection). Cell type and time point are not known. CDR3 region: CASSSRTENTEAFF. The DNA for the CDR3 is TGTGCCAGCAGCTCACGGACGGAGAACACTGAAGCTTTCTTT.